Presented here are 4 T cell receptor beta chains from one specimen sequenced in a study of blood T cell repertoires in COVID-19. Assay used: immunoSEQ multiplex PCR; TCRdb lists only in-frame clones, some missing. The sample contains 200,000 to 250,000 clones, approximately 83% of which appear only once. The specimen sequenced was peripheral blood. The source is a man older than 75 with acute or convalescent COVID-19.

This clone was found once. The chain has TRBV4-1 and TRBJ2-2, with D tentatively TRBD2 (5 bases). Germline loops: CDR1 MGHRA, CDR2 YSYEKL. V lost 1 base and J 0 bases, leaving 18 bases between the germline ends. The CDR3 has 19 residues. The DNA for the CDR3 is TGCGCCAGCAGCCAAGCAGACGGAGGCGGCCGGGCGAACACCGGGGAGCTGTTTTTT. This gives the protein CASSQADGGGRANTGELFF.

The rearrangement joins TRBV30 to TRBJ1-2; no reliable D call. The CDR3 loop spans 11 amino acids. V was pared by 2 bases and J by 7 bases, with 8 bases between. The V gene's germline CDR1 is GTSNPN and CDR2 SVGIG (reference sequence). CDR3 sequence: CAWSPIIGYTF. The CDR3 nucleotides are TGTGCCTGGAGTCCAATCATTGGCTACACCTTC.

The rearrangement joins TRBV2 to TRBJ2-3; TRBD2 is a possible D gene (6 bases). V shed 4 bases and J shed 4 bases, with 15 bases lying between them. The CDR3 has 15 amino acids. CDR1 is SNHLY, CDR2 FYNNEI, per germline. CDR3 coding DNA: TGTGCCAGCAGTGGGAGTAGCGGTAAGGCAGATACGCAGTATTTT. This translates into CASSGSSGKADTQYF.

This chain links TRBV6-5 with TRBJ1-6; a possible D gene is TRBD1 (6 bases). CDR3 length equals 13 residues. Trimming took off 10 bases at V and 7 bases at J, with 14 bases between the two ends. Germline CDR1 reads MNHEY; CDR2 reads SVGAGI. The CDR3 is CATNRVGNSPLHF. CDR3 sequence (DNA): TGTGCCACCAACAGGGTAGGGAATTCACCCCTCCACTTT.